This T cell receptor beta chain came from a study of cytomegalovirus exposure and HLA in healthy donors. Germline CDR1 is SGDLS and CDR2 is YYNGEE. V dropped 3 bases and J dropped 8; count of bases not matched to a gene: 5. The CDR3 is 13 residues long. The PCR made use of 60 Vbeta and 13 Jbeta primers. Repertoires were generated with immunoSEQ multiplex PCR, while TCRdb's copy carries only in-frame clones and drops some. The sample holds 150,000 or so clones, roughly 85% seen once. Overall study results and limits: TCR beta V- and J-gene trimming was later associated with a missense DCLRE1C variant. Among the most significant clusters, several appeared linked to common viral pathogens in a later analysis. The study found most TCR sequences rare, yet found some public TCRs in many donors.

The donors gave bone marrow, and they were healthy. Of note for this clone: The antigen is undetermined.

Sequencing used PBMCs. The genes are TRBV9 and TRBJ1-1; the match to TRBD1 covers 9 bases. This TCR came from a male donor in good health and CMV-seropositive. CDR3 in amino acids: CASSAHRGREAFF. The CDR3 DNA reads TGTGCCAGCAGCGCCCACAGGGGGCGGGAAGCTTTCTTT.